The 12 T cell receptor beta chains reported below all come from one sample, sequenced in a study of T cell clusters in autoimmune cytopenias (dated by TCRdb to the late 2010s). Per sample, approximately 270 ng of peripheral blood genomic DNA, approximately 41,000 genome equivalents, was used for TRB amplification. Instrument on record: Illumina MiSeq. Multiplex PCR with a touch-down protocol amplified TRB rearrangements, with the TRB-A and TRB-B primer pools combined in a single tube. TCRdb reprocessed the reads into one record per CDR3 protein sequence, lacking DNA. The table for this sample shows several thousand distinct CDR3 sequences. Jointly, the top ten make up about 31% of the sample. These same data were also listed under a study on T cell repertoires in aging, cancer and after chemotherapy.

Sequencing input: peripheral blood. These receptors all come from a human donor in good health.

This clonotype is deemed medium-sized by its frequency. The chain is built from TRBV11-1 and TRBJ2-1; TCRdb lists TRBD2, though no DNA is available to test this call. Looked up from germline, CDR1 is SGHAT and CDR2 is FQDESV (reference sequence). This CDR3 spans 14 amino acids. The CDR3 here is CASSLATSSNEQFF. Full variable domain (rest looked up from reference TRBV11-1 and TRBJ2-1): EAEVAQSPRYKITEKSQAVAFWCDPISGHATLYWYRQILGQGPELLVQFQDESVVDDSQLPKDRFSAERLKGVDSTLKIQPAELGDSAMYLCASSLATSSNEQFFGPGTRLTVL.

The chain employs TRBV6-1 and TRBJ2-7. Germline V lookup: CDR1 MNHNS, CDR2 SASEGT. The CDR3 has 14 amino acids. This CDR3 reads CASRKAGTSYEQYF.

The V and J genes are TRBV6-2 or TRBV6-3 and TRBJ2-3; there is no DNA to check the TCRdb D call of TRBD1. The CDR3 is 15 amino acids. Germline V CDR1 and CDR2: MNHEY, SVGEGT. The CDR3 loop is CASSPTGRGTDTQYF.

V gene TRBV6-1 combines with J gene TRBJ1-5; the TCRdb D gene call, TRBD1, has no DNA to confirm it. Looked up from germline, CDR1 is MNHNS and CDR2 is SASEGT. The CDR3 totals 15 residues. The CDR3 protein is CASSERQGIGQPQHF.

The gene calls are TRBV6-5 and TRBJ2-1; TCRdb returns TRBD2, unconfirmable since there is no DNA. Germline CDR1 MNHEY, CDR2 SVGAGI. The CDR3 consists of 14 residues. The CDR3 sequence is CASSPTSGENEQFF.

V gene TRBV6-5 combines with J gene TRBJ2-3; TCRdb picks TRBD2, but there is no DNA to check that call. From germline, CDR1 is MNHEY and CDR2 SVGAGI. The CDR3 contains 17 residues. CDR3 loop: CASSPARAYVGTDTQYF.

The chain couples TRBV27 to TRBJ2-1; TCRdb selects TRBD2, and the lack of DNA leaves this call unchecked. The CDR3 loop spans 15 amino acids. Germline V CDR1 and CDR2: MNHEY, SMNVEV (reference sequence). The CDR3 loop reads CASRLAGGPYNEQFF.

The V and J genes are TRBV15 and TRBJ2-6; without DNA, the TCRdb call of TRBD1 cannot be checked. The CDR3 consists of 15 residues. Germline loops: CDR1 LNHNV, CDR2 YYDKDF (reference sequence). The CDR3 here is CATSRPATGANVLTF. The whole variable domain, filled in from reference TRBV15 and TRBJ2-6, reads DAMVIQNPRYQVTQFGKPVTLSCSQTLNHNVMYWYQQKSSQAPKLLFHYYDKDFNNEADTPDNFQSRRPNTSFCFLDIRSPGLGDTAMYLCATSRPATGANVLTFGAGSRLTVL.

The CDR3 here is CASSKGASRSAFF. V and J are TRBV5-6 and TRBJ1-1; without DNA, the TCRdb call of TRBD1 cannot be checked. Germline V CDR1 and CDR2: SGHDT, YYEEEE. CDR3 length: 13 residues.

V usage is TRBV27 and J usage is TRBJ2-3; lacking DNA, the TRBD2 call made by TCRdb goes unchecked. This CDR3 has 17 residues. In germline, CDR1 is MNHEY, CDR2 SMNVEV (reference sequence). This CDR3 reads CASTVPGTSGSADTQYF.

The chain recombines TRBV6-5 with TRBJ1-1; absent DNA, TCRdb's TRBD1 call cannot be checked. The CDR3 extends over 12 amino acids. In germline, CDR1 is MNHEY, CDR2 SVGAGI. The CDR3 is CAARDGNTEAFF.

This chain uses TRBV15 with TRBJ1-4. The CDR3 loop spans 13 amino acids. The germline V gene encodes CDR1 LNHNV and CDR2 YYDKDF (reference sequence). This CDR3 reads CATNNATNEKLFF.